These 27 T cell receptor beta chains came from one sample sequenced in a study of T cells in Graves' hyperthyroidism and ophthalmopathy. TCR beta CDR3 regions were amplified from RNA. TCR CDR3 underwent first-round RT-PCR with the HTBI primer set. TCRdb passed the multiplex PCR reads through MiXCR, listing each CDR3 protein once. Of around 660,000 distinct CDR3 sequences in the sample, approximately 42% are singletons; the top ten hold approximately 7.2%. Sequencing was performed on peripheral blood or thyroid tissue (not recorded which). These receptors all stem from an adult man with Graves' disease, either hyperthyroidism or ophthalmopathy (not recorded which).

The genes are TRBV20-1 and TRBJ1-2, with TRBD1 identical over 12 bases. Germline V lookup: CDR1 DFQATT, CDR2 SNEGSKA (reference sequence). Unmatched junction bases numbered 14, after V lost 5 bases and J lost 7 bases. The CDR3 is 16 residues long. CDR3 DNA: TGCAGTGCTGACCCCGGGACAGGGGGCAATCAAGGTGGCTACACCTTC. Translated: CSADPGTGGNQGGYTF.

V usage is TRBV25-1 and J usage is TRBJ1-6; D might be TRBD1 (5 bases). V was trimmed by 3 bases and J by 11 bases, leaving 8 bases between them. The CDR3 spans 12 residues. Germline CDR1 and CDR2: MGHDK and SYGVNS. The CDR3 DNA reads TGTGCCAGCAGTGATTCGGGGGCACCCCTCCACTTT. Amino acids: CASSDSGAPLHF.

Only a few counts were recorded for this clonotype. The chain is built from TRBV20-1 and TRBJ2-5, with 7 bases lining up with TRBD2. This CDR3 has 13 amino acids. Germline CDR1 is DFQATT and CDR2 is SNEGSKA (reference sequence). The CDR3 loop is CSAVRGVVETQYF. In DNA form, the CDR3 reads TGCAGCGCTGTCCGGGGGGTTGTAGAGACCCAGTACTTC.

At least ten counts were recorded for this clonotype. The rearrangement uses TRBV7-8 and TRBJ1-2; TRBD1 is a possible D gene (5 bases). Deletions cut 0 bases from V and 7 bases from J, with 12 bases between. The germline gives CDR1 SGHVS, CDR2 FQNEAQ. CDR3 length: 14 residues. Here the CDR3 reads CASSLAGQGSGYTF. The DNA of the CDR3 is TGTGCCAGCAGCTTAGCTGGCCAGGGCAGTGGCTACACCTTC.

This clonotype was seen a single time. This chain uses TRBV10-3 with TRBJ1-4; TRBD1 agrees at 12 bases. Per germline, CDR1 ENHRY and CDR2 SYGVKD. The junction had 5 bases not matched to a gene; V was cut back by 6 bases and J by 0 bases. The CDR3 runs 17 residues. CDR3 in DNA: TGTGCCATCAGCGAGGGACAGGGGGCTGCAACTAATGAAAAACTGTTTTTT. It codes for CAISEGQGAATNEKLFF.

This clonotype was seen a handful of times. The chain carries TRBV20-1 and TRBJ2-7; TRBD2 agrees at 11 bases. V lost 6 bases to trimming and J lost 4 bases; unmatched junction nucleotides: 8. CDR3 length equals 14 residues. Germline V lookup: CDR1 DFQATT, CDR2 SNEGSKA (reference sequence). CDR3 region: CSAPGGTSGYEQYF. For the CDR3, the DNA is TGCAGTGCGCCCGGAGGGACTAGCGGATACGAGCAGTACTTC.

There are a few counts of this clonotype. V usage is TRBV29-1 and J usage is TRBJ1-2; TRBD1 matches at 7 bases. Germline V lookup: CDR1 SQVTM, CDR2 ANQGSEA. J lost 8 bases, V lost 1 base, and 4 bases had no gene match. There are 12 residues in the CDR3. In DNA, the CDR3 is TGCAGCGTTGAAGTCCGACAGGGCGGCTACACCTTC. Its protein product is CSVEVRQGGYTF.

This clonotype has a count of ten or more. The gene calls are TRBV7-2 and TRBJ1-2; D unclear. The CDR3 contains 13 residues. Germline-derived CDR1 and CDR2 are SGHTA and FQGNSA. Trimming cost V 5 bases and J 2 bases, with 9 bases left between them. CDR3 loop: CASSMDGNYGYTF. The CDR3 DNA follows: TGTGCCAGCAGCATGGACGGAAACTATGGCTACACCTTC. The full variable domain, its missing parts supplied by reference TRBV7-2 and TRBJ1-2, is GAGVSQSPSNKVTEKGKDVELRCDPISGHTALYWYRQSLGQGLEFLIYFQGNSAPDKSGLPSDRFSAERTGGSVSTLTIQRTQQEDSAVYLCASSMDGNYGYTFGSGTRLTVV.

The genes are TRBV7-2 and TRBJ2-5; D possibly corresponds to TRBD1 (5 bases). Per the germline V gene, CDR1 is SGHTA and CDR2 is FQGNSA. The CDR3 has 16 amino acids. The V end was cut by 5 bases, the J end by 3 bases, with 19 bases between. The CDR3 DNA sequence: TGTGCCAGCAGCAAGCCCGAAGGGGCGAACGAAGAGACCCAGTACTTC. This gives the protein CASSKPEGANEETQYF. The full variable domain, with the rest looked up from reference TRBV7-2 and TRBJ2-5, is GAGVSQSPSNKVTEKGKDVELRCDPISGHTALYWYRQSLGQGLEFLIYFQGNSAPDKSGLPSDRFSAERTGGSVSTLTIQRTQQEDSAVYLCASSKPEGANEETQYFGPGTRLLVL.

This clonotype has a count of ten or more. The chain joins TRBV7-9 to TRBJ1-5; the match to TRBD1 covers 8 bases. V dropped 6 bases and J dropped 4; count of bases not matched to a gene: 5. From germline, CDR1 is SEHNR and CDR2 FQNEAQ (reference sequence). The CDR3 loop spans 14 amino acids. The CDR3 DNA is TGTGCCAGCAGTATTGGACAGGGTAATCAGCCCCAGCATTTT. Protein: CASSIGQGNQPQHF.

CDR3 bases: TGTGCCACCAGTGATTTTGTCTTGAACACCGGGGAGCAGTACTTC. Amino acid sequence: CATSDFVLNTGEQYF. The rearrangement links TRBV24-1 to TRBJ2-7, with D unclear. Germline values: CDR1 KGHDR, CDR2 SFDVKD. The CDR3 consists of 15 residues. Trimming removed 1 base from V and 7 bases from J, with 16 bases in between.

This clonotype was seen a single time. This chain uses TRBV25-1 with TRBJ2-7; TRBD2 might be the D (6 bases). Germline V gene lookup returns CDR1 MGHDK and CDR2 SYGVNS. There are 15 residues in the CDR3. V lost 4 bases, J lost 4 bases, and 17 bases lay in between. CDR3 DNA: TGTGCCAGCAGTGCTGGCGGGACGTTCGATTACGAGCAGTACTTC. It is translated as CASSAGGTFDYEQYF.

There are a few counts of this clonotype. This chain joins TRBV5-6 and TRBJ1-1, with 7 positions matching TRBD1. The CDR3 has 14 residues. CDR1 and CDR2 (germline): SGHDT, YYEEEE. The V segment lost 10 bases and the J segment 2 bases; nucleotides outside the gene matches: 11. CDR3: CAWSPGQVNTEAFF. CDR3 sequence (DNA): TGTGCCTGGAGTCCCGGACAGGTCAACACTGAAGCTTTCTTT. The full variable domain, in which reference TRBV5-6 and TRBJ1-1 provide the parts outside the CDR3, is DAGVTQSPTHLIKTRGQQVTLRCSPKSGHDTVSWYQQALGQGPQFIFQYYEEEERQRGNFPDRFSGHQFPNYSSELNVNALLLGDSALYLCAWSPGQVNTEAFFGQGTRLTVV.

This clonotype was detected ten times or more. The rearrangement joins TRBV7-8 to TRBJ1-2; D is ambiguous. Germline V gene data show CDR1 as SGHVS and CDR2 as FQNEAQ. V lost 0 bases, J lost 0 bases, and 5 bases lay in between. The CDR3 consists of 14 residues. In nucleotides, the CDR3 is TGTGCCAGCAGCTTAGCCACGGCTAACTATGGCTACACCTTC. It specifies CASSLATANYGYTF. The whole variable domain, filled in from reference TRBV7-8 and TRBJ1-2, reads GAGVSQSPRYKVAKRGQDVALRCDPISGHVSLFWYQQALGQGPEFLTYFQNEAQLDKSGLPSDRFFAERPEGSVSTLKIQRTQQEDSAVYLCASSLATANYGYTFGSGTRLTVV.

This chain uses TRBV20-1 with TRBJ2-7; possibly TRBD1 or TRBD2 for D (5 bases each). Germline V lookup: CDR1 DFQATT, CDR2 SNEGSKA (reference sequence). The CDR3 extends over 9 amino acids. The CDR3 DNA sequence: TGCGGGGGACCTTACGAGCAGTACTTC. Its protein product is CGGPYEQYF.

The V call is TRBV2, the J call TRBJ1-6, with D possibly being TRBD1 (5 bases). The V gene lost 6 bases and the J gene lost 9 bases, with 12 bases spanning the gap. This CDR3 contains 13 residues. CDR1 and CDR2 from the germline V gene are SNHLY and FYNNEI. This CDR3 is CASRDGGASPLHF. The CDR3 DNA reads as TGTGCCAGCAGGGATGGCGGGGCTTCACCCCTCCACTTT.

The rearrangement links TRBV14 to TRBJ1-1; D might be TRBD1 (5 bases). Deletions cut 4 bases from V and 7 bases from J, with 13 bases between. CDR1 is SGHDN and CDR2 is FVKESK in the germline V gene. This CDR3 has 13 residues. The CDR3 DNA is TGTGCCAGCAGCCCCCGAGGGGCGAGTGAAGCTTTCTTT. Protein sequence: CASSPRGASEAFF. The entire variable domain, with the rest obtained from reference TRBV14 and TRBJ1-1, is as follows: EAGVTQFPSHSVIEKGQTVTLRCDPISGHDNLYWYRRVMGKEIKFLLHFVKESKQDESGMPNNRFLAERTGGTYSTLKVQPAELEDSGVYFCASSPRGASEAFFGQGTRLTVV.

CDR3 in amino acids: CAISDPSGTANSPLHF. In nucleotides, the CDR3 is TGTGCCATCAGTGACCCGTCAGGGACAGCAAATTCACCCCTCCACTTT. J is TRBJ1-6 and V is TRBV10-3; TRBD1 matches at 7 bases. V lost 3 bases to trimming and J lost 7 bases; unmatched junction nucleotides: 9. Germline V gene data show CDR1 as ENHRY and CDR2 as SYGVKD. This CDR3 is built from 16 residues.

This clonotype was counted ten times or more. This sequence joins TRBV2 and TRBJ2-6, with 7 bases identical to TRBD1. The CDR3 runs 17 residues. V was clipped by 7 bases and J by 0 bases; unmatched bases: 9. CDR1 and CDR2 from the germline V gene are SNHLY and FYNNEI. CDR3 bases: TGTGCCAGCACGAAACAGGGGTCCAGCTCTGGGGCCAACGTCCTGACTTTC. Amino acid sequence: CASTKQGSSSGANVLTF. The whole variable domain, remainder taken from reference TRBV2 and TRBJ2-6, is EPEVTQTPSHQVTQMGQEVILRCVPISNHLYFYWYRQILGQKVEFLVSFYNNEISEKSEIFDDQFSVERPDGSNFTLKIRSTKLEDSAMYFCASTKQGSSSGANVLTFGAGSRLTVL.

There are many counts of this clonotype. V gene TRBV2 combines with J gene TRBJ1-4; TRBD1 is a possible D gene (6 bases). The germline V and J ends were trimmed by 7 bases and 8 bases, with 17 bases remaining between them. The CDR3 is 14 amino acids. Germline assignment: CDR1 SNHLY and CDR2 FYNNEI. CDR3 sequence: CASILDRGDEKLFF. CDR3 sequence (DNA): TGTGCCAGCATATTGGACAGAGGGGACGAAAAACTGTTTTTT.

This chain joins TRBV24-1 and TRBJ2-2; D unclear. The CDR3 loop spans 13 amino acids. The V gene lost 0 bases and the J gene lost 6 bases, with 4 bases spanning the gap. Germline CDR1 reads KGHDR; CDR2 reads SFDVKD. The CDR3: CATSDLFPGELFF. In DNA, the CDR3 is TGTGCCACCAGTGATTTGTTTCCCGGGGAGCTGTTTTTT.

This clonotype appeared a few times. J is TRBJ1-2 and V is TRBV9; D gene ambiguous. Germline V gene sequence: CDR1 SGDLS, CDR2 YYNGEE. V lost 4 bases, J lost 4 bases, and 14 bases lay in between. This CDR3 spans 14 amino acids. The CDR3 nucleotides read TGTGCCAGCAGCCAAGAATTGCGGACCTATGGCTACACCTTC. It is translated as CASSQELRTYGYTF.

The chain carries TRBV7-9 and TRBJ1-1, with D uncertain. Trimming pared 4 bases from V and 3 bases from J, leaving 15 bases between. The germline gives CDR1 SEHNR, CDR2 FQNEAQ (reference sequence). This CDR3 region has 15 residues. The CDR3 is CASSYTQPRDTEAFF. The CDR3 DNA reads as TGTGCCAGCAGCTACACACAGCCTCGGGACACTGAAGCTTTCTTT.

This chain uses TRBV7-9 with TRBJ2-2; 8 positions match TRBD1. CDR3 length equals 14 residues. The V gene end was trimmed by 7 bases and the J gene end by 4 bases; junction bases not matched to a gene: 5. Germline CDR1 SEHNR, CDR2 FQNEAQ (reference sequence). CDR3 DNA: TGTGCCAGCACCGTAGACAGGGGCACCGGGGAGCTGTTTTTT. It codes for CASTVDRGTGELFF.

Ten or more counts support this clonotype. The rearrangement links TRBV2 to TRBJ2-7; D is uncertain. The ends were cut back, 2 bases at V and 6 bases at J, with 11 bases in the middle. This CDR3 contains 13 residues. Germline CDR1 and CDR2: SNHLY and FYNNEI. CDR3 residues: CASSEQAHGEQYF. In DNA form, the CDR3 reads TGTGCCAGCAGTGAACAGGCCCACGGCGAGCAGTACTTC. Supplemented by reference TRBV2 and TRBJ2-7, the full variable domain reads EPEVTQTPSHQVTQMGQEVILRCVPISNHLYFYWYRQILGQKVEFLVSFYNNEISEKSEIFDDQFSVERPDGSNFTLKIRSTKLEDSAMYFCASSEQAHGEQYFGPGTRLTVT.

This chain uses TRBV12-3 or TRBV12-4 with TRBJ1-6, with 11 bases fitting TRBD1. Germline trimming cut 2 bases from V and 1 base from J; bases unmatched to any gene: 4. There are 18 residues in the CDR3. CDR3 DNA sequence: TGTGCCAGCAGTTTATGGACAGGGGGCAGATCCTATAATTCACCCCTCCACTTT. Protein product: CASSLWTGGRSYNSPLHF.

The CDR3 coding sequence is TGTGCCAGCAGATCCGGGACGGAGAACACAGATACGCAGTATTTT. Residues: CASRSGTENTDTQYF. The V and J genes are TRBV12-3 or TRBV12-4 and TRBJ2-3; D might be TRBD1 or TRBD2, each matching 5 bases. V shed 6 bases and J shed 2 bases, with 15 bases lying between them. The CDR3 runs to 15 residues.